Below, 18 T cell receptor beta chains from the same sample are listed, as sequenced in a study of response to subunit inactivated influenza vaccine. TCRdb used MiXCR to reprocess the RT-PCR reads, holding one entry per CDR3 protein. Of about 570,000 distinct CDR3 sequences in the sample, 12% were seen once. The sample here was PBMCs from blood, taken on the day of vaccination. The source is a man aged 45-65 years who received an inactivated influenza vaccine.

This sequence joins TRBV4-2 and TRBJ2-1, with TRBD2 identical over 9 bases. The trim removed 4 bases at V and 5 bases at J, leaving 6 bases unmatched. Germline loops: CDR1 LGHNA, CDR2 YNFKEQ. This CDR3 is 15 amino acids long. The CDR3 bases are TGTGCCAGCAGCCTAAAAGCGGGAGGCAACAATGAGCAGTTCTTC. Its translation: CASSLKAGGNNEQFF.

The CDR3 protein is CASSSPNQRGAGRETQYF. The CDR3 nucleotides are TGTGCCAGCAGCTCACCTAACCAGCGGGGGGCAGGGCGAGAGACCCAGTACTTC. The chain joins TRBV11-1 to TRBJ2-5, with TRBD2 identical over 9 bases. The CDR3 runs 18 residues. Germline CDR1 and CDR2: SGHAT and FQDESV (reference sequence). Trimming at V came to 4 bases and at J to 4 bases, leaving 16 bases not matched to a gene.

The chain recombines TRBV11-2 with TRBJ2-7; D is perhaps TRBD1 or TRBD2 (5 bases each). CDR1 is SGHAT, CDR2 FQNNGV, per germline. CDR3 size: 17 residues. Trimming stripped 5 bases from V and 0 bases from J, with 20 bases between. The CDR3 region has the DNA TGTGCCAGCAGCCTCCCGGTTGGGGGAGAGATCTCCTACGAGCAGTACTTC. Protein product: CASSLPVGGEISYEQYF.

This clonotype has more than one count but fewer than ten. This rearrangement joins TRBV13 to TRBJ2-3, with 9 nucleotides matching TRBD2. The CDR3 runs 15 residues. Germline trimming cut 3 bases from V and 6 bases from J; bases unmatched to any gene: 7. CDR1 is PRHDT and CDR2 is FYEKMQ in the germline V gene (reference sequence). The CDR3 loop reads CASSLRGGLRDTQYF. CDR3 in DNA: TGTGCCAGCAGCTTGCGGGGGGGCCTTCGGGATACGCAGTATTTT.

This clonotype was recorded a few times. The chain joins TRBV7-8 to TRBJ2-7; TRBD2 aligns across 11 bases. The CDR3 sequence is 17 residues long. The trim removed 5 bases at V and 0 bases at J, leaving 9 bases unmatched. CDR1 and CDR2 (germline): SGHVS, FQNEAQ. The CDR3 DNA reads as TGTGCCAGCAGCCCGATTTCACTAGCGGGAGACTCCTACGAGCAGTACTTC. Encoded protein: CASSPISLAGDSYEQYF.

The J gene is TRBJ2-6, the V gene TRBV11-3, with D possibly TRBD1 on 5 matching bases. V was pared by 3 bases and J by 3 bases, with 12 bases between. The CDR3 is made up of 16 amino acids. Germline values: CDR1 SGHNT, CDR2 YENEEA. The CDR3 DNA follows: TGTGCCAGCAGCTTCTCTGGGGCGCTTGGGGCCAACGTCCTGACTTTC. Translating gives CASSFSGALGANVLTF. The complete variable domain, with remaining parts taken from reference TRBV11-3 and TRBJ2-6, reads EAGVVQSPRYKIIEKKQPVAFWCNPISGHNTLYWYLQNLGQGPELLIRYENEEAVDDSQLPKDRFSAERLKGVDSTLKIQPAELGDSAVYLCASSFSGALGANVLTFGAGSRLTVL.

The rearrangement links TRBV5-5 to TRBJ2-7, with 10 nucleotides matching TRBD1. Germline CDR1 is SGHKS and CDR2 is YYEKEE (reference sequence). This CDR3 is 16 amino acids long. J gave up 6 bases and V 6 bases, and 15 bases lay outside the gene matches. The CDR3 spells CASIPSAGQGTGEQYF. CDR3 bases: TGTGCCAGCATCCCCTCTGCGGGACAGGGGACGGGCGAGCAGTACTTC.

This clonotype appeared a few times. The chain is built from TRBV29-1 and TRBJ1-6; D unclear. Germline values: CDR1 SQVTM, CDR2 ANQGSEA. CDR3 length: 15 residues. Trimming removed 4 bases at V and 3 bases at J, with 13 bases between. The CDR3 DNA follows: TGCAGCGTTGGGCTCGAGAACCTCTATAATTCACCCCTCCACTTT. It encodes CSVGLENLYNSPLHF.

This clonotype was counted ten times or more. V is TRBV7-9 and J is TRBJ2-3; maybe TRBD2 (6 bases). Trimming removed 5 bases at V and 1 base at J, with 10 bases between. Germline CDR1 and CDR2: SEHNR and FQNEAQ (reference sequence). CDR3 length equals 14 residues. In DNA, the CDR3 is TGTGCCAGCAGCCCCGGGGGTGGCACAGATACGCAGTATTTT. This gives the protein CASSPGGGTDTQYF.

This rearrangement joins TRBV20-1 to TRBJ2-7; 8 bases map to TRBD1. This CDR3 has 15 residues. V was clipped by 1 base and J by 7 bases; unmatched bases: 12. CDR1 and CDR2 from the germline V gene are DFQATT and SNEGSKA (reference sequence). The CDR3 region is CSARGGQGVIREQYF. DNA for the CDR3: TGCAGTGCTAGAGGCGGACAGGGAGTCATTAGGGAGCAGTACTTC.

The chain recombines TRBV3-1 with TRBJ2-1; 9 nucleotides match TRBD2. Germline trimming cut 4 bases from V and 5 bases from J; bases unmatched to any gene: 6. This CDR3 comprises 15 residues. CDR1 is LGHDT, CDR2 YNNKEL, per germline (reference sequence). CDR3 in DNA: TGTGCCAGCAGCCCGACTAGCGGCTATAACAATGAGCAGTTCTTC. Protein: CASSPTSGYNNEQFF.

The chain links TRBV5-1 to TRBJ1-2, with 11 positions matching TRBD1. Losses at the gene ends were 4 bases for V and 1 base for J; bases not matched to a gene: 9. CDR3 length: 17 amino acids. Looked up from germline, CDR1 is SGHRS and CDR2 is YFSETQ. The CDR3 spells CASSPRTGGFINYGYTF. The CDR3 bases are TGCGCCAGCAGCCCTCGGACAGGGGGCTTCATTAACTATGGCTACACCTTC.

This chain links TRBV19 with TRBJ2-1; 16 bases match TRBD2. Germline V gene sequence: CDR1 LNHDA, CDR2 SQIVND (reference sequence). CDR3 size: 20 residues. V was clipped by 6 bases and J by 0 bases; unmatched bases: 11. In nucleotides, the CDR3 is TGTGCCAGTAGCCCCGGGACTAGCGGGAGGGCCCTAGCCTCCTACAATGAGCAGTTCTTC. Amino acids: CASSPGTSGRALASYNEQFF. Filled out from reference TRBV19 and TRBJ2-1, the complete variable domain reads DGGITQSPKYLFRKEGQNVTLSCEQNLNHDAMYWYRQDPGQGLRLIYYSQIVNDFQKGDIAEGYSVSREKKESFPLTVTSAQKNPTAFYLCASSPGTSGRALASYNEQFFGPGTRLTVL.

This clonotype appeared many times. This chain uses TRBV5-1 with TRBJ2-1; 13 bases align to TRBD2. The CDR3 contains 15 residues. V trimming: 4 bases; J trimming: 8 bases; junction bases outside the gene matches: 6. Germline loops: CDR1 SGHRS, CDR2 YFSETQ. CDR3 sequence: CASSNRTSGGYEQFF. The DNA of the CDR3 is TGCGCCAGCAGCAATCGGACTAGCGGGGGCTATGAGCAGTTCTTC.

Concerning this clonotype itself: Without the conserved terminal phenylalanine or tryptophan, this CDR3 likely stems from a read error. The V call is TRBV6-2 or TRBV6-3, the J call TRBJ2-3, with 10 bases fitting TRBD1. Germline trimming cut 5 bases from V and 3 bases from J; bases unmatched to any gene: 5. The CDR3 sequence is 15 residues long. Per germline, CDR1 MNHEY and CDR2 SVGEGT. CDR3 residues: CASSHPGQGTDTQYL. CDR3 DNA: TGTGCCAGCAGTCATCCGGGACAGGGGACAGATACGCAGTATCTT.

The J gene is TRBJ2-3, the V gene TRBV5-6; D perhaps matches TRBD1 (5 bases). Per germline, CDR1 SGHDT and CDR2 YYEEEE. V dropped 4 bases and J dropped 13 bases, with 16 bases sitting between them. This CDR3 contains 12 residues. The DNA of the CDR3 is TGTGCCAGCAGCCACCGTGGGGCTAGGGAGTATTTT. The encoded protein is CASSHRGAREYF.

The chain recombines TRBV6-5 with TRBJ2-5, with D perhaps assigned TRBD1 or TRBD2 (6 bases each). V gave up 0 bases and J gave up 5 bases, with 10 bases separating them. Germline CDR1 MNHEY, CDR2 SVGAGI. The CDR3 sequence is 14 residues long. The CDR3 loop reads CASSYSGGLETQYF. The DNA for the CDR3 is TGTGCCAGCAGTTACTCTGGGGGGCTGGAGACCCAGTACTTC.

The V gene is TRBV29-1, the J gene TRBJ1-4; a weak D match, TRBD1 (6 bases). CDR1 is SQVTM and CDR2 is ANQGSEA in the germline V gene. Trimming left V 6 bases short and J 8 bases short, with 19 bases between. The CDR3 is 14 residues long. The CDR3 reads CSVLGGIGEEKLFF. The CDR3 region has the DNA TGCAGCGTCTTGGGGGGCATCGGGGAGGAAAAACTGTTTTTT.